This record looks at one T cell receptor beta chain sequence and its context. Which antigen it targets is not known. It has no much larger one-base neighbor in the sample; base qualities were not kept. TCRbeta CDR3 sequencing was performed on sorted unstimulated T cells and on proliferating T cells recovered from mixed lymphocyte reactions. Fresh whole blood from around 11 HLA-typed healthy donors was used to isolate PBMCs. To map where alloreactive clones came from, CD4+ non-regulatory T cells in the unstimulated state were FACS-sorted. The data belong to a study of siplizumab effects on memory and regulatory T cells (dated by TCRdb to about 2019). For context, the study as a whole: The effect of the anti-CD2 antibody siplizumab on alloreactive T-cell subsets was examined in allogeneic mixed lymphocyte reactions constructed from human PBMCs. Summary of the overall study and its limitations: Siplizumab significantly lowered the cumulative frequency of alloreactive sequences that could be traced to unstimulated CD4+ memory T cells. Whether proliferating Tregs from siplizumab cultures actually had suppressive function was not functionally confirmed. In reactions with siplizumab, an average of approximately 70% of mappable alloreactive CD4+ clones were Treg-derived, compared with 25% to 30% in control reactions. Because sequences at frequencies below about 10^-5 were poorly captured, only a minor fraction of alloreactive clones could be mapped back to unstimulated subsets. Roughly 80-95% of proliferating CD4+ or CD8+ clones could not be assigned a naive or memory phenotype. Unstimulated naive T cells appeared to be more diverse than memory T cells, and naive cells seemed to make a substantial contribution to the alloresponse.

The library was made by the immunoSEQ multiplex PCR assay. The deep sequencing platform assayed around 95,000 TCR templates per sample. Genomic DNA extracted from sorted T cells was used for TCRbeta CDR3 sequencing. The original pipeline was this. Clonal analysis of TCRbeta CDR3 data was done in the R programming language. Alloreactive CD4+ and CD8+ clones were defined by comparing unstimulated samples with post-reaction CFSE-low samples. Regulatory or non-regulatory origin of alloreactive CD4+ clones was assigned by matching sequences to the sorted unstimulated Treg and non-Treg repertoires. This immuneACCESS table, as held by TCRdb, lists in-frame sequences with V and J called but not all clones. Of the missing ones, under half trace to an unresolved V gene in checked studies; the others have no known cause. That table furnishes V, J and clone size, whereas the DNA furnished D and trimming. This sample is represented by over 95,000 clones; about 94% of them were singletons. Roughly 0.15% of the sample is in the top ten clones.

The junction shows trimming of 4 bases on V and 4 bases on J, and the gene matches do not reach 7 bases of it. For CDR1 and CDR2, the germline V gene (reference sequence) lists LNHDA and SQIVND. The CDR3 runs 15 amino acids, cysteine and phenylalanine included. Only the CDR3 DNA is retained, 45 bases long and in frame from the first base. The sequenced material came from non-Treg CD4+ T cells sorted from blood. The label giving this sample's cell subset or site can be read as: FACS-sorted unstimulated CD4+ non-regulatory T cells. The V and J segments used are TRBV19 and TRBJ2-7; 10 nucleotides in the junction match TRBD1. This clonotype originated in a human donor in good health. The DNA reads TGTGCCAGTAGTAAGTTCGGGACAGGGGCTTACGAGCAGTACTTC. It codes for CASSKFGTGAYEQYF.